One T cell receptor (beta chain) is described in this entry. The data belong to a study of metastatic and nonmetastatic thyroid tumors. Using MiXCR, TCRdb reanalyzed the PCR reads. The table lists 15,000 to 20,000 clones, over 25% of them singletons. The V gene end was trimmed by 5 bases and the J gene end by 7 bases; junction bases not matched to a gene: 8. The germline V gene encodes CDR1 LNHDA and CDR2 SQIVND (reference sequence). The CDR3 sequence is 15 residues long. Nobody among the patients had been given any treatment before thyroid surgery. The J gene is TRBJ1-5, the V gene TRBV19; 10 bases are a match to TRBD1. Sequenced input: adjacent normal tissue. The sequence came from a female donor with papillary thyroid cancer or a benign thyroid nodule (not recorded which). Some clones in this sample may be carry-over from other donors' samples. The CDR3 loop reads CASSGSTGGRQPQHF. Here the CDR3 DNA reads TGTGCCAGTAGTGGGTCGACAGGGGGCAGACAGCCCCAGCATTTT.